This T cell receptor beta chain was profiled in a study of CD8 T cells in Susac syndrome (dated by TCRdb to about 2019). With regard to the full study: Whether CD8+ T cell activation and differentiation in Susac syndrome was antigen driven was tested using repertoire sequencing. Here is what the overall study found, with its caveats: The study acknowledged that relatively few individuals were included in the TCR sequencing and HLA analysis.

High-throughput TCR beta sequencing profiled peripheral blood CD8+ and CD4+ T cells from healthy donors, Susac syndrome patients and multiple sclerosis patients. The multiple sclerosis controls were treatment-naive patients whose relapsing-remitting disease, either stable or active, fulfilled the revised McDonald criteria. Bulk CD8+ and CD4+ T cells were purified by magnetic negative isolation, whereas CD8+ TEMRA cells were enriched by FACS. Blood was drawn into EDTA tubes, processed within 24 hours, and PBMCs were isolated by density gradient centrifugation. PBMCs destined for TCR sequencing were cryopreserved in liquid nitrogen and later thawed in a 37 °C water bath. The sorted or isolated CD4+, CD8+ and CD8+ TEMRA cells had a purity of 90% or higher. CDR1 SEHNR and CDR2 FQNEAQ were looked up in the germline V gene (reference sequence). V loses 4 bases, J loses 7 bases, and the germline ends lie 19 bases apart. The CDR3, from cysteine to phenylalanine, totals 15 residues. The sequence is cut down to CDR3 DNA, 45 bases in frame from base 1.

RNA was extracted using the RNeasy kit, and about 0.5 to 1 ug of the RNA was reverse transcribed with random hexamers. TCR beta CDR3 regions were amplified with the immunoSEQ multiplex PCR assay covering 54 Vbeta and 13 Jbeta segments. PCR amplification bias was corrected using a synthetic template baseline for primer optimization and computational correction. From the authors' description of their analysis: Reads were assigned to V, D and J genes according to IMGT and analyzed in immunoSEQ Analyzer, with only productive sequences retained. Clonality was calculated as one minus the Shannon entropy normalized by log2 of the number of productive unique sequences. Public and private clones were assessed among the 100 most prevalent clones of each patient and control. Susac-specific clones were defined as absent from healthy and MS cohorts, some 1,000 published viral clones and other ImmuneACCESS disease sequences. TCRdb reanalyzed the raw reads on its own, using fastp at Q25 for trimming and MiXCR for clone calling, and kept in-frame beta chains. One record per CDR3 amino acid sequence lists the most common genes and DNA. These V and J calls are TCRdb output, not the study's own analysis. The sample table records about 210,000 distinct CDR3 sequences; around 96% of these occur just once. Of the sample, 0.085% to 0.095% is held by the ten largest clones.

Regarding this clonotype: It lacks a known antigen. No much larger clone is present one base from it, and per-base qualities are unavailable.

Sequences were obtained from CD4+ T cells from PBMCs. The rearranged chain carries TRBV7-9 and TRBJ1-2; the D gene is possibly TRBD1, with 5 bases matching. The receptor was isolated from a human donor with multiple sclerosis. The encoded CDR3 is CASSSTERVGVGYTF. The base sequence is TGTGCCAGCAGCTCGACTGAACGGGTGGGGGTTGGCTACACCTTC.